What follows is one T cell receptor (beta chain) and its context. Its antigen is not known. The data derive from a study of T cell responses to AZD1222 COVID-19 vaccine. For the study at large: Pooled samples include second doses given at about 4 or 12 weeks.

The study's findings and limits: Spike-specific TCR breadth rose after two AZD1222 doses, and depth rose as well. Clonal diversity was possibly underestimated, and white British individuals and females predominated among donors. Sampled repertoires all dated from after the peak T cell response.

This CDR3 contains 16 residues. Germline assignment: CDR1 SGHTA and CDR2 FQGNSA. Trimming took 1 base from V and 2 from J; bases not matched to a gene: 7. Sequencing used immunoSEQ multiplex PCR; TCRdb keeps in-frame clones, though not all of them. This sample yields under 130,000 clones, of which 90% are seen a single time; around 4.8% belongs to the top ten. Here the sequenced sample was peripheral blood, taken on day 0 of AZD1222 vaccination. This clonotype originated in an adult in good health. The chain links TRBV7-2 to TRBJ2-7, with 8 bases aligning to TRBD1. The CDR3 DNA reads as TGTGCCAGCAGCTTAGGCGGGCAGGGGGCTGCCTACGAGCAGTACTTC. It yields the protein CASSLGGQGAAYEQYF. The complete variable domain, with remaining parts taken from reference TRBV7-2 and TRBJ2-7, reads GAGVSQSPSNKVTEKGKDVELRCDPISGHTALYWYRQSLGQGLEFLIYFQGNSAPDKSGLPSDRFSAERTGGSVSTLTIQRTQQEDSAVYLCASSLGGQGAAYEQYFGPGTRLTVT.